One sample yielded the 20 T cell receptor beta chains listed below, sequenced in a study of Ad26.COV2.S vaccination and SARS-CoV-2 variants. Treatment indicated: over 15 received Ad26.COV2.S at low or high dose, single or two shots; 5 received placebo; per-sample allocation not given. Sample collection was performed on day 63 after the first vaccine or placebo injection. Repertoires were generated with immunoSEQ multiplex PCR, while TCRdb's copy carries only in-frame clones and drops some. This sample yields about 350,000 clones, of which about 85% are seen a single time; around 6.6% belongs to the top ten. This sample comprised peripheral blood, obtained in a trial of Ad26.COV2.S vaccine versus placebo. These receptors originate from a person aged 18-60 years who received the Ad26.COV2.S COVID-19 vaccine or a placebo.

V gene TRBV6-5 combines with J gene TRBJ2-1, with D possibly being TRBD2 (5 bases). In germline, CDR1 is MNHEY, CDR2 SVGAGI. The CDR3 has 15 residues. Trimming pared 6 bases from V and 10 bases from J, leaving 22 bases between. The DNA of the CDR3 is TGTGCCAGCAGATATCTCCAGGACTCCGTGTACGAGCAGTTCTTC. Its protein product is CASRYLQDSVYEQFF.

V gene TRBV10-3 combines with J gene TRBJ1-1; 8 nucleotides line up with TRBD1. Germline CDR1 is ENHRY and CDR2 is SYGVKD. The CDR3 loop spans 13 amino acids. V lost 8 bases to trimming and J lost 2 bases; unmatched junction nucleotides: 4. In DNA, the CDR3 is TGTGCCATCGTCCAGGGGGCAAACACTGAAGCTTTCTTT. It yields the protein CAIVQGANTEAFF.

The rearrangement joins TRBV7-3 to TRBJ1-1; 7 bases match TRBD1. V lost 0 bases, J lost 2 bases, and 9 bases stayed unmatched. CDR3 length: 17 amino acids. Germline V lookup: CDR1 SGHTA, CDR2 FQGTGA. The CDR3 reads CASSLTPDRRINTEAFF. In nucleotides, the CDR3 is TGTGCCAGCAGCTTAACCCCGGACAGGCGGATCAACACTGAAGCTTTCTTT.

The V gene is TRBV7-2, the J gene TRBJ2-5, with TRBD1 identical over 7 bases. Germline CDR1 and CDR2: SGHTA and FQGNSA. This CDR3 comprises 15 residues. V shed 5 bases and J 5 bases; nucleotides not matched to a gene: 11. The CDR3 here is CASSRQGTAGETQYF. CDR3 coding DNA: TGTGCCAGCAGCAGACAGGGTACGGCTGGGGAGACCCAGTACTTC.

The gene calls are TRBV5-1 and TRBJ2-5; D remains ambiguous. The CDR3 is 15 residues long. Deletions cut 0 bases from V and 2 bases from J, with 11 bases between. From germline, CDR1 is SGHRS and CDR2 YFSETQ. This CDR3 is CASSLGLSSQETQYF. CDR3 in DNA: TGCGCCAGCAGCTTGGGCCTTTCCTCGCAAGAGACCCAGTACTTC.

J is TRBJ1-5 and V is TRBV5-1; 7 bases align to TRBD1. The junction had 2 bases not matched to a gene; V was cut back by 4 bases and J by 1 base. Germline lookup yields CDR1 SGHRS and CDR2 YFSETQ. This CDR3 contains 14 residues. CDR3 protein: CASSLGQSNQPQHF. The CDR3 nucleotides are TGCGCCAGCAGCCTGGGACAGAGCAATCAGCCCCAGCATTTT.

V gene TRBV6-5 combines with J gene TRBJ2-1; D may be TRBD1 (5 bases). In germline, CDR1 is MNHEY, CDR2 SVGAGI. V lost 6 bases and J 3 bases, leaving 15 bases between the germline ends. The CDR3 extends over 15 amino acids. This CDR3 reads CASRRQKPNYNEQFF. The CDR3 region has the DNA TGTGCCAGCAGGCGACAGAAACCTAACTACAATGAGCAGTTCTTC.

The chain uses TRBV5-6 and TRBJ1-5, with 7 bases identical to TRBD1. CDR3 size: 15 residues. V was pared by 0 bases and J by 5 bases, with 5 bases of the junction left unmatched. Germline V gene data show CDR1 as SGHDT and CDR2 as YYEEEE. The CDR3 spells CASSLGARGDQPQHF. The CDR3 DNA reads TGTGCCAGCAGCTTGGGAGCCAGGGGGGATCAGCCCCAGCATTTT.

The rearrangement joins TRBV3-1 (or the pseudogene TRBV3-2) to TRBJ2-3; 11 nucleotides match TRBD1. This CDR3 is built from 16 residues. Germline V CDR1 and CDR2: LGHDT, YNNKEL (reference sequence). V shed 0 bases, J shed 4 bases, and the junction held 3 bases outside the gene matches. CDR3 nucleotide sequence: TGTGCCAGCAGCCAAGATGTGGGACAGGGGGCAGATACGCAGTATTTT. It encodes CASSQDVGQGADTQYF.

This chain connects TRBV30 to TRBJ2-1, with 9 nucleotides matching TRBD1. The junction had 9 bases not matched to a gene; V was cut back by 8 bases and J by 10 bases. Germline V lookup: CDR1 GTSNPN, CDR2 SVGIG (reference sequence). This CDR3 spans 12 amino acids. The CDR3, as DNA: TGTGCCGGAAACAGGGGGCTGTGGGAGCAGTTCTTC. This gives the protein CAGNRGLWEQFF.

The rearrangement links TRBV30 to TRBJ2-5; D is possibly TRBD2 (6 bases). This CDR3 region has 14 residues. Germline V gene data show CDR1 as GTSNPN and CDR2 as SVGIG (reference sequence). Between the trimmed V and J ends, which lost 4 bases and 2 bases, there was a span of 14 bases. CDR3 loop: CAWTPRDFQETQYF. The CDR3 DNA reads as TGTGCCTGGACCCCTCGGGACTTTCAAGAGACCCAGTACTTC.

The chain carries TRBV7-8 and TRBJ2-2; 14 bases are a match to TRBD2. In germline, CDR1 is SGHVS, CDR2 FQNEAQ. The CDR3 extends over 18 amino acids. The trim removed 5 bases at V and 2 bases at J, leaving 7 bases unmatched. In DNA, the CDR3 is TGTGCCAGCAGCCGCCCCGGGACTAGCGGGAGAAACACCGGGGAGCTGTTTTTT. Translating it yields CASSRPGTSGRNTGELFF.

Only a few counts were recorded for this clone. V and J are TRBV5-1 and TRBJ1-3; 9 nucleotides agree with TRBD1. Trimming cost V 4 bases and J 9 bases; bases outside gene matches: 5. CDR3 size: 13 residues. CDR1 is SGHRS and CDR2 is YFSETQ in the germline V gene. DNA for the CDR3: TGCGCCAGCAGCCGGGACAGGGTGGGCACCATATATTTT. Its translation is CASSRDRVGTIYF.

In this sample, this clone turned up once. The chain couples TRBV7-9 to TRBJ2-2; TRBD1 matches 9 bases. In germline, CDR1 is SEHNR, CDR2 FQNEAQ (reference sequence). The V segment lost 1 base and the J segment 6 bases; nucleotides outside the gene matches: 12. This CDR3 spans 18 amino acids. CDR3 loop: CASSLDVGGTGTPGELFF. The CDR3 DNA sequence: TGTGCCAGCAGCTTAGATGTTGGCGGGACAGGGACCCCCGGGGAGCTGTTTTTT. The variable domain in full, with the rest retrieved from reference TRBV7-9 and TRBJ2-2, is DTGVSQNPRHKITKRGQNVTFRCDPISEHNRLYWYRQTLGQGPEFLTYFQNEAQLEKSRLLSDRFSAERPKGSFSTLEIQRTEQGDSAMYLCASSLDVGGTGTPGELFFGEGSRLTVL.

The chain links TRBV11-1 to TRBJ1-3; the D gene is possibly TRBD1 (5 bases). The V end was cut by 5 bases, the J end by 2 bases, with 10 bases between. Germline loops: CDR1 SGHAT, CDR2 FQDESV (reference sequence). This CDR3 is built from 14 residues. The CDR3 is CASSQGTAGNTIYF. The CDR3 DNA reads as TGTGCCAGCAGCCAAGGGACGGCTGGAAACACCATATATTTT. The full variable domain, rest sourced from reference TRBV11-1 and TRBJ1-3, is EAEVAQSPRYKITEKSQAVAFWCDPISGHATLYWYRQILGQGPELLVQFQDESVVDDSQLPKDRFSAERLKGVDSTLKIQPAELGDSAMYLCASSQGTAGNTIYFGEGSWLTVV.

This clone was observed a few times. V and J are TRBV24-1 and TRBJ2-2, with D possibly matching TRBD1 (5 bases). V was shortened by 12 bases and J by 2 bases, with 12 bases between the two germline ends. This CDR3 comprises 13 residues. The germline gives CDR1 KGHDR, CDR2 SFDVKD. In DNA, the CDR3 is TGTGCCGCACAGGAGCTAAACACCGGGGAGCTGTTTTTT. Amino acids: CAAQELNTGELFF.

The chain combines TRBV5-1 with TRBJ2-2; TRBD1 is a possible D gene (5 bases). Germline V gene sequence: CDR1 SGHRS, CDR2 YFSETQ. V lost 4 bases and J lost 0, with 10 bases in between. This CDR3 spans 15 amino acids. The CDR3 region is CASSRGPSNTGELFF. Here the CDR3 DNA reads TGCGCCAGCAGCAGGGGCCCCTCGAACACCGGGGAGCTGTTTTTT.

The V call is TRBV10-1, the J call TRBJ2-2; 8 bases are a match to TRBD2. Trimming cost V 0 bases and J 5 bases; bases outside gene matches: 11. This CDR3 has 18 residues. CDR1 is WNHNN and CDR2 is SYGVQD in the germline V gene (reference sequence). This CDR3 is CASSESSLVGGGTGELFF. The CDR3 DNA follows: TGCGCCAGCAGTGAGTCGAGTCTGGTAGGCGGGGGGACCGGGGAGCTGTTTTTT.

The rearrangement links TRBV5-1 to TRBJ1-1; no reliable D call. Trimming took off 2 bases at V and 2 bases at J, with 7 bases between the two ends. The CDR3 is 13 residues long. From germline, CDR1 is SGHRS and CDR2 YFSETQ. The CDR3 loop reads CASSLIGNTEAFF. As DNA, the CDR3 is TGCGCCAGCAGCTTAATCGGTAACACTGAAGCTTTCTTT. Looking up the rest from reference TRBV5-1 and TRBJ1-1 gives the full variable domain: KAGVTQTPRYLIKTRGQQVTLSCSPISGHRSVSWYQQTPGQGLQFLFEYFSETQRNKGNFPGRFSGRQFSNSRSEMNVSTLELGDSALYLCASSLIGNTEAFFGQGTRLTVV.

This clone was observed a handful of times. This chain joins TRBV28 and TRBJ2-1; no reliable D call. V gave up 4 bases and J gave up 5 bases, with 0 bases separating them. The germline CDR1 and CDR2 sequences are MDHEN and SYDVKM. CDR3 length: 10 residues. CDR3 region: CASSYNEQFF. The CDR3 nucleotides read TGTGCCAGCAGTTACAATGAGCAGTTCTTC.